These 17 T cell receptor beta chains were all obtained from the same sample, sequenced in a study of vaccination effects on CD4 cells after COVID-19. Some clones are missing from TCRdb's copy, which holds only in-frame ones; the method was immunoSEQ multiplex PCR. Among tens of thousands of clones, roughly 74% were seen once, and the ten largest hold roughly 1.6%. Prior to sequencing, the ViraFEST assay stimulated PBMC with viral peptide pools, which expanded the antigen-specific CD4+ T cells. A 10-day culture period preceded the isolation of CD4+ T cells. Each participant received a vaccine that was either BNT162b2 or mRNA-1273, given as two doses. For these receptors, no antigen is known. This specimen was CD4+ T cells from PBMCs cultured with HCoV-229E spike peptides, taken after COVID-19 vaccination. The receptor set was obtained from a human donor who received a COVID-19 vaccine.

The chain has TRBV5-1 and TRBJ2-3; D may be TRBD1 or TRBD2 (6 bases each). The CDR3 length is 14 residues. Germline CDR1 and CDR2: SGHRS and YFSETQ. V dropped 4 bases and J dropped 6 bases, with 15 bases sitting between them. The CDR3 coding sequence is TGCGCCAGCAGCATGGGGGGCGTGATGGATACGCAGTATTTT. Protein: CASSMGGVMDTQYF.

The rearrangement uses TRBV24-1 and TRBJ1-2; D not resolved. Trimming removed 4 bases at V and 5 bases at J, with 7 bases between. This CDR3 has 12 residues. The germline V gene encodes CDR1 KGHDR and CDR2 SFDVKD. The CDR3 protein is CATSEGSYGYTF. CDR3 nucleotide sequence: TGTGCCACCAGTGAAGGATCGTATGGCTACACCTTC.

The chain joins TRBV2 to TRBJ2-5; no reliable D call. In germline, CDR1 is SNHLY, CDR2 FYNNEI. V lost 5 bases, J lost 5 bases, and 12 bases lay in between. CDR3 length equals 13 residues. The CDR3 sequence is CASSKVGVETQYF. In DNA form, the CDR3 reads TGTGCCAGCAGTAAGGTTGGGGTCGAGACCCAGTACTTC.

The chain links TRBV6-6 to TRBJ2-7; D unclear. The CDR3 spans 14 residues. Germline lookup yields CDR1 MNHNY and CDR2 SVGAGI (reference sequence). Trimming shortened V by 0 bases and J by 4 bases, and 10 bases separated the two germline ends. The DNA for the CDR3 is TGTGCCAGCAGTTACTCGGCCCTGGGGTACGAGCAGTACGTC. Its translation is CASSYSALGYEQYV.

The genes are TRBV5-1 and TRBJ2-5, with 9 positions matching TRBD2. In germline, CDR1 is SGHRS, CDR2 YFSETQ. V lost 7 bases to trimming and J lost 5 bases; unmatched junction nucleotides: 12. This CDR3 is built from 15 residues. The CDR3, as DNA: TGCGCCAGCTCCTCTGGGGCGGGGGGGCAGGAGACCCAGTACTTC. It specifies CASSSGAGGQETQYF.

The J gene is TRBJ1-5, the V gene TRBV4-3, with unresolved D. V dropped 0 bases and J dropped 7 bases, with 16 bases sitting between them. The CDR3 runs to 16 residues. Germline V gene lookup returns CDR1 LGHNA and CDR2 YSLEER. The CDR3 spells CASSQEISRFGQPQHF. The CDR3 DNA reads TGCGCCAGCAGCCAAGAAATTAGTAGGTTCGGACAGCCCCAGCATTTT.

The chain couples TRBV28 to TRBJ1-2; D remains unclear. V gave up 6 bases and J gave up 5 bases, with 13 bases separating them. CDR1 and CDR2 from the germline V gene are MDHEN and SYDVKM. This CDR3 has 13 residues. The CDR3 here is CASREGSRYGYTF. Written as DNA, the CDR3 is TGTGCCAGCAGGGAGGGATCGAGGTATGGCTACACCTTC.

The rearrangement joins TRBV6-6 to TRBJ1-4; no clear D gene. V was cut by 7 bases and J by 0 bases, with 12 bases left in between. The germline CDR1 and CDR2 sequences are MNHNY and SVGAGI (reference sequence). This CDR3 spans 15 amino acids. CDR3 sequence reads: CASKMSGATNEKLFF. CDR3 DNA: TGTGCCAGCAAAATGTCGGGAGCAACTAATGAAAAACTGTTTTTT.

The rearrangement links TRBV7-2 to TRBJ1-2, with TRBD1 as a possible D gene (5 bases). This CDR3 spans 13 amino acids. The germline V gene encodes CDR1 SGHTA and CDR2 FQGNSA. V lost 3 bases, J lost 4 bases, and 9 bases lay in between. For the CDR3, the DNA is TGTGCCAGCAGCTTCGGGGGAGGCTATGGCTACACCTTC. It specifies CASSFGGGYGYTF.

V usage is TRBV5-1 and J usage is TRBJ1-5, with 7 bases aligning to TRBD1. From germline, CDR1 is SGHRS and CDR2 YFSETQ. The CDR3 consists of 14 residues. V lost 4 bases, J lost 2 bases, and 3 bases stayed unmatched. CDR3 amino acids: CASSRDSGNQPQHF. CDR3 bases: TGCGCCAGCAGCCGGGACAGCGGCAATCAGCCCCAGCATTTT.

The J gene is TRBJ1-2, the V gene TRBV27, with 8 bases lining up with TRBD1. The germline CDR1 and CDR2 sequences are MNHEY and SMNVEV (reference sequence). With V trimmed by 3 bases and J by 1 base, 4 bases remained unmatched. The CDR3 consists of 15 residues. The CDR3 region is CASSLNRGSNYGYTF. The CDR3 DNA is TGTGCCAGCAGTTTGAACAGGGGGAGTAACTATGGCTACACCTTC.

In its sample, this clone was seen once. The rearrangement joins TRBV10-1 to TRBJ1-1, with a possible D match to TRBD1 (5 bases). The CDR3 has 14 amino acids. Trimming cost V 0 bases and J 5 bases, with 10 bases left between them. The germline gives CDR1 WNHNN, CDR2 SYGVQD (reference sequence). CDR3 DNA: TGCGCCAGCAGTGAGTCTAGGGGCAGGACTGAAGCTTTCTTT. Amino acid sequence: CASSESRGRTEAFF.

This rearrangement joins TRBV7-9 to TRBJ1-2; the D is unclear. This CDR3 comprises 14 residues. CDR1 SEHNR and CDR2 FQNEAQ come from the germline V gene (reference sequence). Trimming stripped 5 bases from V and 1 base from J, with 11 bases between. The CDR3 bases are TGTGCCAGCAGCCCCACAAGGAATAACTATGGCTACACCTTC. Translation: CASSPTRNNYGYTF.

This clone occurred a few times. The gene calls are TRBV3-1 (or the pseudogene TRBV3-2) and TRBJ1-1; no definite D call. CDR3 length: 15 residues. Per germline, CDR1 LGHDT and CDR2 YNNKEL (reference sequence). The V and J ends lost 4 bases and 0 bases respectively, with 12 bases between them. Here the CDR3 reads CASSPVLTVNTEAFF. DNA of the CDR3: TGTGCCAGCAGCCCCGTTCTGACGGTGAACACTGAAGCTTTCTTT.

This clone was seen more than once but under ten times. CDR3 nucleotides: TGCAGCGTTGGACCTTCAATGGGCCCCATTTATGGCTACACCTTC. Translating it yields CSVGPSMGPIYGYTF. The rearrangement links TRBV29-1 to TRBJ1-2; D is ambiguous. V was trimmed by 4 bases and J by 5 bases, leaving 20 bases between them. This CDR3 is 15 amino acids long. Looked up from germline, CDR1 is SQVTM and CDR2 is ANQGSEA. The variable domain in full, completed from reference TRBV29-1 and TRBJ1-2, reads SAVISQKPSRDICQRGTSLTIQCQVDSQVTMMFWYRQQPGQSLTLIATANQGSEATYESGFVIDKFPISRPNLTFSTLTVSNMSPEDSSIYLCSVGPSMGPIYGYTFGSGTRLTVV.

CDR3 in amino acids: CASSPNMGRENTEAFF. CDR3 nucleotides: TGTGCCAGCTCACCCAACATGGGGCGGGAGAACACTGAAGCTTTCTTT. The chain links TRBV18 to TRBJ1-1, with D maybe TRBD1 (5 bases). CDR3 size: 16 residues. Per the germline V gene, CDR1 is KGHSH and CDR2 is LQKENI. V lost 3 bases to trimming and J lost 1 base, with 15 bases between them.

The chain couples TRBV5-1 to TRBJ2-1; TRBD2 aligns across 9 bases. CDR1 is SGHRS and CDR2 is YFSETQ in the germline V gene. V was pared by 1 base and J by 7 bases, with 9 bases of the junction left unmatched. This CDR3 spans 16 amino acids. The CDR3 DNA is TGCGCCAGCAGCTTGAGCCCTAGCGGGGTTATGAATGAGCAGTTCTTC. Protein: CASSLSPSGVMNEQFF.